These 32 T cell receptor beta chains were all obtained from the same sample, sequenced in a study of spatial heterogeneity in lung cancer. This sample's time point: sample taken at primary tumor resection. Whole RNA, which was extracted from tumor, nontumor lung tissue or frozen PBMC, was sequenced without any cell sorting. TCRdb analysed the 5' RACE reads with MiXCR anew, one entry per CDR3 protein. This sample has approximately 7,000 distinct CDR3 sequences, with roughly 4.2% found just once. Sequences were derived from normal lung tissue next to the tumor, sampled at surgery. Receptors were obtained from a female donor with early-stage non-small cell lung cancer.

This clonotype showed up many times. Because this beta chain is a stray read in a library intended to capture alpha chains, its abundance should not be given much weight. The CDR3: CAVDRANYGYTF. CDR3 in DNA: TGTGCCGTAGACAGGGCTAACTATGGCTACACCTTC. This chain links TRBV7-9 with TRBJ1-2, with 7 bases identical to TRBD1. Germline loops: CDR1 SEHNR, CDR2 FQNEAQ (reference sequence). CDR3 size: 12 residues. Unmatched junction bases numbered 3, after V lost 11 bases and J lost 0 bases.

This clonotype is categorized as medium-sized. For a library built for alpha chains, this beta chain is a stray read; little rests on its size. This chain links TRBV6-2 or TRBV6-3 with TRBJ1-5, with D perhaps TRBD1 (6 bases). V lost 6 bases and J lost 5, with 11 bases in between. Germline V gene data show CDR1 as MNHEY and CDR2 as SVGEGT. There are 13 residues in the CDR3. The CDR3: CASSGTKYQPQHF. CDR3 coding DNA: TGTGCCAGCAGCGGGACAAAGTATCAGCCCCAGCATTTT.

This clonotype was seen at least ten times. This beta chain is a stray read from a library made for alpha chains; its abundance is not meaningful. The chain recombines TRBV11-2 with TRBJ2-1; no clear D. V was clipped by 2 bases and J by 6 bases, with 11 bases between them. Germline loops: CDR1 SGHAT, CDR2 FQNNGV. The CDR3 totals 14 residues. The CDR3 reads CASSLLRAANEQFF. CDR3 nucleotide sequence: TGTGCCAGCAGCTTACTCCGGGCAGCCAATGAGCAGTTCTTC.

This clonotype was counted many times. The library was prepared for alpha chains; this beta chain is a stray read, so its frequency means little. The CDR3 bases are TGTGCCAGCAGTCTCCGGGGACAGGGGAACTATGGCTACACCTTC. The encoded protein is CASSLRGQGNYGYTF. This chain uses TRBV5-4 with TRBJ1-2, with TRBD1 matching 10 bases. The CDR3 is 15 residues long. V trimming: 5 bases; J trimming: 2 bases; junction bases outside the gene matches: 6. CDR1 is SGHNT, CDR2 YYREEE, per germline (reference sequence).

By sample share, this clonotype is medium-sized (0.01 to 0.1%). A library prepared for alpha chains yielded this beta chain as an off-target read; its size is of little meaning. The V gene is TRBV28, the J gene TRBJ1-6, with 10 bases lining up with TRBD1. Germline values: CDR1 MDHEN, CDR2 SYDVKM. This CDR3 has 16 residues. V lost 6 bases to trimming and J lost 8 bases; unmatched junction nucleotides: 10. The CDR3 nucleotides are TGTGCCAGCAGCCTCCATCCCGGGACAGGGGATTCACCCCTCCACTTT. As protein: CASSLHPGTGDSPLHF.

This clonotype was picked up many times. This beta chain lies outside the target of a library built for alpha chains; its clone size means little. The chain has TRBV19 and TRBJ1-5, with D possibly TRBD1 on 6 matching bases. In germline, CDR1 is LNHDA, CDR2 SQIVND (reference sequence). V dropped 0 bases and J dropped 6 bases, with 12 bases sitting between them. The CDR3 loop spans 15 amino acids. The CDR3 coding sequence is TGTGCCAGTAGTATAGATAGCGGGGGGGCTCAGCCCCAGCATTTT. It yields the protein CASSIDSGGAQPQHF.

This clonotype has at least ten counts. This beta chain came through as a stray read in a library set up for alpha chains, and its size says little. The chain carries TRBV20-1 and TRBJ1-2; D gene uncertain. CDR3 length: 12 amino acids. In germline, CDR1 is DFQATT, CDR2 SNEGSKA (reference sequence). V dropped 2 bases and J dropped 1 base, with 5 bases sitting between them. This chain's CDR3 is CSARLINYGYTF. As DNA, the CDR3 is TGCAGTGCTAGACTTATTAACTATGGCTACACCTTC.

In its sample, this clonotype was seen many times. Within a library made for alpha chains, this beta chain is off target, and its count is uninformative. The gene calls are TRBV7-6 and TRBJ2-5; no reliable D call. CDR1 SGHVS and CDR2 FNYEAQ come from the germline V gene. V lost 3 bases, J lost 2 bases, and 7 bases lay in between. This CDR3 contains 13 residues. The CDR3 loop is CASSFSRQETQYF. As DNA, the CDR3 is TGTGCCAGCAGCTTCAGCAGGCAAGAGACCCAGTACTTC. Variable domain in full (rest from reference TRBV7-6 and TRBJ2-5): GAGVSQSPRYKVTKRGQDVALRCDPISGHVSLYWYRQALGQGPEFLTYFNYEAQQDKSGLPNDRFSAERPEGSISTLTIQRTEQRDSAMYRCASSFSRQETQYFGPGTRLLVL.

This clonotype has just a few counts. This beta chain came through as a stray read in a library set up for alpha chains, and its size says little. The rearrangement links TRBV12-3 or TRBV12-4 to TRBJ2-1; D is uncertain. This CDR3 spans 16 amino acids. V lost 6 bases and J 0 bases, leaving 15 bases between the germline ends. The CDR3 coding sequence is TGTGCCAGCAGCTCGAGGACCTCGAGCTCCTACAATGAGCAGTTCTTC. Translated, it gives CASSSRTSSSYNEQFF.

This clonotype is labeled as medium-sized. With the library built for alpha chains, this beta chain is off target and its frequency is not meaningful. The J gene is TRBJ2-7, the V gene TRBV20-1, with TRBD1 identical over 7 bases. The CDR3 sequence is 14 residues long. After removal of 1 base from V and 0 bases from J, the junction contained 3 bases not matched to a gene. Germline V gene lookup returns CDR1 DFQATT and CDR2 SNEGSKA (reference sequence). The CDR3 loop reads CSARGTGRSYEQYF. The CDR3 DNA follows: TGCAGTGCTAGAGGGACAGGCCGCTCCTACGAGCAGTACTTC.

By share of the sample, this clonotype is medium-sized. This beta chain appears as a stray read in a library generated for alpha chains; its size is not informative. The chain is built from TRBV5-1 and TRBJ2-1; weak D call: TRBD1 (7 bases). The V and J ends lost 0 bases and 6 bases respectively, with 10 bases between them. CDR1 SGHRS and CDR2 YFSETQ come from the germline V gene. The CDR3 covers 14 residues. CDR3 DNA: TGCGCCAGCAGCTTGGGGCAGGGGGGCAATGAGCAGTTCTTC. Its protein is CASSLGQGGNEQFF.

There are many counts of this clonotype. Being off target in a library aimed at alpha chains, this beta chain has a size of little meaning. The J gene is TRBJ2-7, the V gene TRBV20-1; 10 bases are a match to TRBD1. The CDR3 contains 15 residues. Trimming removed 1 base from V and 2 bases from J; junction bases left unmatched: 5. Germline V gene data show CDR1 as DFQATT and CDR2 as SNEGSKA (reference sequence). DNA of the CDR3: TGCAGTGCTAGAGGCCGGGACAGGGGCACCTACGAGCAGTACTTC. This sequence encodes CSARGRDRGTYEQYF.

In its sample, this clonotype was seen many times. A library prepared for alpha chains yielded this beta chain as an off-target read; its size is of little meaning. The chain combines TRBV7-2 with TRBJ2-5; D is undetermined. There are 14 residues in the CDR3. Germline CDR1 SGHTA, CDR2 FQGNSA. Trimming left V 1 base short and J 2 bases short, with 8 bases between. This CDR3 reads CASSLVKGQETQYF. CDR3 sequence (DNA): TGTGCCAGCAGCTTAGTCAAGGGACAAGAGACCCAGTACTTC.

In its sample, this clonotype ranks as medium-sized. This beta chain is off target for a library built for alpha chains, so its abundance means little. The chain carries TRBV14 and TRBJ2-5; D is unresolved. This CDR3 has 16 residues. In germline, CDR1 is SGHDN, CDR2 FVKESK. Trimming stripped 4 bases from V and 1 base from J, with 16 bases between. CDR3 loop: CASSPTRTYGQETQYF. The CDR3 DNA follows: TGTGCCAGCAGCCCAACCCGGACCTACGGCCAAGAGACCCAGTACTTC.

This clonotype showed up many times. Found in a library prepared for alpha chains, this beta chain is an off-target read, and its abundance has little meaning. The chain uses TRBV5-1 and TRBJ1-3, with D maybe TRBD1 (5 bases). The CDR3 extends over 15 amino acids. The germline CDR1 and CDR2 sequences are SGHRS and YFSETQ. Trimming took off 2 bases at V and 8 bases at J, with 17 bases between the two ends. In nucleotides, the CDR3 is TGCGCCAGCAGCTTCATCGGGACGGCGGGAGACACCATATATTTT. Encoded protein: CASSFIGTAGDTIYF.

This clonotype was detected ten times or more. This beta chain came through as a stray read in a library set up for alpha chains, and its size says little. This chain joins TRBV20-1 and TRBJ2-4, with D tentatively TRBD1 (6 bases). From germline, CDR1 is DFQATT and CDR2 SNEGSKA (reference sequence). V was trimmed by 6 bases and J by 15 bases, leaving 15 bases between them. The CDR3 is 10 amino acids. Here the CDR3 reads CSAVGEQGYF. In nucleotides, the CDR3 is TGCAGTGCCGTTGGAGAACAGGGGTACTTC.

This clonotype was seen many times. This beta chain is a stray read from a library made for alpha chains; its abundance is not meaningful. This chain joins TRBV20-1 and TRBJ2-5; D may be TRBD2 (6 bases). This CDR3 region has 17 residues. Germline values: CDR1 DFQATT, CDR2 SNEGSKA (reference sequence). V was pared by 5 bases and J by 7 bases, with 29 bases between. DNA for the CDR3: TGCAGTGCTCTACCAAGCCAACTGGGACCGGTGGGGGGGACCCAGTACTTC. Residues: CSALPSQLGPVGGTQYF.

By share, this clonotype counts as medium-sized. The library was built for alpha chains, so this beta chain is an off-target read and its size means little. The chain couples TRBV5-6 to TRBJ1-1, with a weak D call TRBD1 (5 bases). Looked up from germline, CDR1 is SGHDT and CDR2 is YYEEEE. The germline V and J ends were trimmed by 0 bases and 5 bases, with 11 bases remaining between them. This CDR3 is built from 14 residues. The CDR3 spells CASSLAGVRTEAFF. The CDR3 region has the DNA TGTGCCAGCAGCTTGGCGGGGGTGAGGACTGAAGCTTTCTTT.

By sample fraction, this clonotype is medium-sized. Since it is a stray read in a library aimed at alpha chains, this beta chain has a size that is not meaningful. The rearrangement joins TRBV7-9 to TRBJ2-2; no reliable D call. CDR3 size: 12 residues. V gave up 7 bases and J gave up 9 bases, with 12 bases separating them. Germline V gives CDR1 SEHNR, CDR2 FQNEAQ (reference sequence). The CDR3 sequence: CASTPSGRELFF. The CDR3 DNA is TGTGCCAGCACCCCCTCAGGCCGGGAGCTGTTTTTT.

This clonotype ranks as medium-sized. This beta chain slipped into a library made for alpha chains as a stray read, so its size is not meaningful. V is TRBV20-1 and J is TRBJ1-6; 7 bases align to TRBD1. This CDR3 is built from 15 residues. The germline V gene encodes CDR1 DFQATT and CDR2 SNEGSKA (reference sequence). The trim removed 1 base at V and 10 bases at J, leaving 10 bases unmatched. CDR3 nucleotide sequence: TGCAGTGCTAGAGGGCCGACAGGGTTTCGGTCACCCCTCCACTTT. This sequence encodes CSARGPTGFRSPLHF.

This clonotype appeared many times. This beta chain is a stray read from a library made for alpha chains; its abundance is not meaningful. This chain's CDR3 is CASSTTRYTSDEQFF. CDR3 DNA sequence: TGTGCCAGTAGTACAACTAGGTATACATCAGATGAGCAGTTCTTC. This rearrangement joins TRBV19 to TRBJ2-1; maybe TRBD2 (5 bases). Between the trimmed V and J ends, which lost 4 bases and 8 bases, there was a span of 18 bases. The length of the CDR3 is 15 residues. The germline V gene encodes CDR1 LNHDA and CDR2 SQIVND (reference sequence).

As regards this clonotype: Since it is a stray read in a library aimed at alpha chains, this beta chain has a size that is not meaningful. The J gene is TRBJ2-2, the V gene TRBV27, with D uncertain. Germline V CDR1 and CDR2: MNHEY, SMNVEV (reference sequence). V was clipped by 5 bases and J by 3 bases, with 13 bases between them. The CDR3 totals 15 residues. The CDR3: CASSPRPSYTGELFF. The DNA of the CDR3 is TGTGCCAGCAGTCCCCGGCCCTCGTACACCGGGGAGCTGTTTTTT.

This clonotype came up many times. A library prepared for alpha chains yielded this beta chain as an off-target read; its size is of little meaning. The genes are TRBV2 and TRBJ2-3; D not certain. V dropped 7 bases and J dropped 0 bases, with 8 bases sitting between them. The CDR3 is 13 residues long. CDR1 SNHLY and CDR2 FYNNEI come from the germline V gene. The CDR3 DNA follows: TGTGCCAGCACCCCGGAGAGCACAGATACGCAGTATTTT. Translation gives CASTPESTDTQYF.

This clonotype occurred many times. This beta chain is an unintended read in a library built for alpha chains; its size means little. The CDR3 protein is CASRVSSGARGTDTQYF. CDR3 coding DNA: TGTGCCAGCAGGGTCAGTTCCGGGGCGCGGGGCACAGATACGCAGTATTTT. The chain couples TRBV6-5 to TRBJ2-3, with D perhaps matching TRBD1 or TRBD2 (5 bases each). The CDR3 consists of 17 residues. V dropped 6 bases and J dropped 1 base, with 20 bases sitting between them. Germline V gene lookup returns CDR1 MNHEY and CDR2 SVGAGI.

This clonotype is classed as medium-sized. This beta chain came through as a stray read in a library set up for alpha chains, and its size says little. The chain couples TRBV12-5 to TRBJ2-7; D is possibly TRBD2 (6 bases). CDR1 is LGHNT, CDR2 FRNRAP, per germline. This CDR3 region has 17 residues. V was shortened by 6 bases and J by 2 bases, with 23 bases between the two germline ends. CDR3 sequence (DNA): TGTGCTAGTGGGACAACTGGAGGGGCCATCTCGGCCTACGAGCAGTACTTC. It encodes CASGTTGGAISAYEQYF.

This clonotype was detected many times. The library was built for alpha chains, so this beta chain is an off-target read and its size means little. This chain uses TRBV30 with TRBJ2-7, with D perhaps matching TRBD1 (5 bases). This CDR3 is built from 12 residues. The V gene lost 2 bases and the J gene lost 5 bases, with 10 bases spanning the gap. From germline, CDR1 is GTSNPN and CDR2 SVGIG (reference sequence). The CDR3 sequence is CAWSQGFDEQYF. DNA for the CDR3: TGTGCCTGGAGTCAGGGTTTCGACGAGCAGTACTTC.

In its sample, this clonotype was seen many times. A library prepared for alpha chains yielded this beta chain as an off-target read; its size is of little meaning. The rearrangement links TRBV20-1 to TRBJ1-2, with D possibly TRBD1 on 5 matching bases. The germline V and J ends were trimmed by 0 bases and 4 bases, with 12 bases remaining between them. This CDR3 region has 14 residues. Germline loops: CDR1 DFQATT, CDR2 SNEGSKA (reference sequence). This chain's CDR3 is CSARDLIGTYGYTF. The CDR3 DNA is TGCAGTGCTAGAGATCTAATCGGGACCTATGGCTACACCTTC.

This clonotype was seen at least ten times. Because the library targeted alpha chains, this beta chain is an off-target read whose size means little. DNA of the CDR3: TGCGCCAGCACGCCCCTAGCGGGGACACAAGAGACCCAGTACTTC. This sequence encodes CASTPLAGTQETQYF. The chain carries TRBV5-1 and TRBJ2-5; 9 bases are a match to TRBD2. CDR3 length: 15 residues. The V and J ends lost 6 bases and 2 bases, in that order; junction bases with no gene match: 8. CDR1 SGHRS and CDR2 YFSETQ come from the germline V gene.

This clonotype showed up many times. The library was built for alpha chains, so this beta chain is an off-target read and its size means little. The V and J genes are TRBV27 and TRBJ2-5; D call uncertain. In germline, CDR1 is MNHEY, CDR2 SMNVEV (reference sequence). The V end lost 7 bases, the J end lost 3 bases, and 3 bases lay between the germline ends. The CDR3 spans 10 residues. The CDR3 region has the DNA TGTGCCAGCACCAAAGAGACCCAGTACTTC. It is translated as CASTKETQYF.

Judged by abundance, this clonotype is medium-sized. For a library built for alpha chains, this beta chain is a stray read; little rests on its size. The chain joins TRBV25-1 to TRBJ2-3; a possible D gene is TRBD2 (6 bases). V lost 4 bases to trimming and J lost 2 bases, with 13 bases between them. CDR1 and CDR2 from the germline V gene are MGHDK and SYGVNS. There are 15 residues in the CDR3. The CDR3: CASSVSGYATDTQYF. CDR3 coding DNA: TGTGCCAGCAGTGTTAGCGGCTATGCCACAGATACGCAGTATTTT.

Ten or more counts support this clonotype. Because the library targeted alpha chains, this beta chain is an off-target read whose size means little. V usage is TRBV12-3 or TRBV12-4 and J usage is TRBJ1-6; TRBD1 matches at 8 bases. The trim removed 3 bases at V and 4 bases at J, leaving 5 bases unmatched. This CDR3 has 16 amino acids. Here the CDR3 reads CASSFTGGTYNSPLHF. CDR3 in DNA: TGTGCCAGCAGTTTCACAGGGGGAACTTATAATTCACCCCTCCACTTT.

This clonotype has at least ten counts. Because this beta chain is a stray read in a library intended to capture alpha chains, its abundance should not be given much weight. The CDR3: CATSDGTSAFF. DNA for the CDR3: TGTGCCACCAGTGATGGGACATCCGCTTTCTTT. The rearrangement links TRBV24-1 to TRBJ1-1, with D tentatively TRBD1 (6 bases). From germline, CDR1 is KGHDR and CDR2 SFDVKD. V lost 3 bases, J lost 11 bases, and 9 bases lay in between. This CDR3 region has 11 residues.